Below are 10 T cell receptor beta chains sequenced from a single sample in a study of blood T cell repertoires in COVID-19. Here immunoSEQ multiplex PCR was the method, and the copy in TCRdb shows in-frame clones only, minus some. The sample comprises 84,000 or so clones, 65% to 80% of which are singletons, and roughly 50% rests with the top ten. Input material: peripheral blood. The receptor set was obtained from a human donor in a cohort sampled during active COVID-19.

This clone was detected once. The CDR3 DNA is TGTGCCAGCAGCTTGGGGACAGGGACCTACTACGAGCAGTACTTC. It yields the protein CASSLGTGTYYEQYF. V is TRBV7-8 and J is TRBJ2-7, with 9 bases lining up with TRBD1. V gave up 3 bases and J gave up 3 bases; unmatched junction bases: 6. CDR1 and CDR2 from the germline V gene are SGHVS and FQNEAQ. The CDR3 contains 15 residues.

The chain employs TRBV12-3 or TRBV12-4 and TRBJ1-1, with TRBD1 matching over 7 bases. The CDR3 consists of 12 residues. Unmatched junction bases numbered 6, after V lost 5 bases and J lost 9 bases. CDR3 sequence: CASSLGGLKAFF. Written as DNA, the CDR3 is TGTGCCAGCAGTCTAGGGGGCCTAAAAGCTTTCTTT.

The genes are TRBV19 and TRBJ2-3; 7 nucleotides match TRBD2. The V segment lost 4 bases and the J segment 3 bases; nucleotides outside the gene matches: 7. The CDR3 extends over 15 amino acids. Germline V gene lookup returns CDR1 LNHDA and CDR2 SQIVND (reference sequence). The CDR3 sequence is CASSRGGLETDTQYF. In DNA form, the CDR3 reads TGTGCCAGTAGTAGGGGGGGATTGGAGACAGATACGCAGTATTTT.

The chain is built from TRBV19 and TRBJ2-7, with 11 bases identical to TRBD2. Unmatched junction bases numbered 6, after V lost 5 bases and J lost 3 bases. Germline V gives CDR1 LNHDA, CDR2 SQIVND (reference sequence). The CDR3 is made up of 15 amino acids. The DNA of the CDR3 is TGTGCCAGTAGTTGGTCCGGGACTAGCGGCTACGAGCAGTACTTC. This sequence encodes CASSWSGTSGYEQYF.

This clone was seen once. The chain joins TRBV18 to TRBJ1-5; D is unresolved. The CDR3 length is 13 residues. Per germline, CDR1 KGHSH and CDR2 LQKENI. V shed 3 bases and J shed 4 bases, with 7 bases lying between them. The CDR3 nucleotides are TGTGCCAGCTCACCCGGCAGGAATCAGCCCCAGCATTTT. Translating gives CASSPGRNQPQHF.

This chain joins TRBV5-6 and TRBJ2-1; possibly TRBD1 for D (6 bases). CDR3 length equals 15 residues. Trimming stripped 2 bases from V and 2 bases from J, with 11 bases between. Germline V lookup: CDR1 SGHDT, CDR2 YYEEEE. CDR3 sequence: CASSLLGGAYNEQFF. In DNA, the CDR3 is TGTGCCAGCAGCTTATTAGGGGGTGCCTACAATGAGCAGTTCTTC.

The CDR3 DNA follows: TGCGCCAGCAGCTCTTCAGATACCGGGGCCAACGTCCTGACTTTC. Its translation is CASSSSDTGANVLTF. This rearrangement joins TRBV5-1 to TRBJ2-6; D is uncertain. V shed 3 bases and J shed 4 bases, with 11 bases lying between them. From germline, CDR1 is SGHRS and CDR2 YFSETQ. This CDR3 region has 15 residues.

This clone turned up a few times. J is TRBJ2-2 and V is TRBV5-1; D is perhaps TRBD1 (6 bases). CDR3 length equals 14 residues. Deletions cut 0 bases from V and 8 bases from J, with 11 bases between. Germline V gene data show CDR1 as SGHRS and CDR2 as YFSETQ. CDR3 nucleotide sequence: TGCGCCAGCAGCTTGGTTGCAGGGGATGGGGAGCTGTTTTTT. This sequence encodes CASSLVAGDGELFF.

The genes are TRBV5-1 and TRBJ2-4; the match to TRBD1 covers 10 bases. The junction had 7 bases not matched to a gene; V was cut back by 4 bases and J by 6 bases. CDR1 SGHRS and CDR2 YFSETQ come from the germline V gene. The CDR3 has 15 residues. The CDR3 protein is CASSVTGGVGNIQYF. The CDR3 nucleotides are TGCGCCAGCAGCGTGACAGGGGGCGTTGGAAACATTCAGTACTTC. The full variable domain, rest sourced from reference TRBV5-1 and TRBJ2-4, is KAGVTQTPRYLIKTRGQQVTLSCSPISGHRSVSWYQQTPGQGLQFLFEYFSETQRNKGNFPGRFSGRQFSNSRSEMNVSTLELGDSALYLCASSVTGGVGNIQYFGAGTRLSVL.

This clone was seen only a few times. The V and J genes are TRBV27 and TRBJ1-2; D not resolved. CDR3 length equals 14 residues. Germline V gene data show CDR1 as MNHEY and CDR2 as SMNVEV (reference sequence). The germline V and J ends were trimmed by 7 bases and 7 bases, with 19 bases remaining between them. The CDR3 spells CASKPGLWRVGYTF. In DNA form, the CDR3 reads TGTGCCAGCAAACCGGGCCTTTGGCGGGTTGGCTACACCTTC.